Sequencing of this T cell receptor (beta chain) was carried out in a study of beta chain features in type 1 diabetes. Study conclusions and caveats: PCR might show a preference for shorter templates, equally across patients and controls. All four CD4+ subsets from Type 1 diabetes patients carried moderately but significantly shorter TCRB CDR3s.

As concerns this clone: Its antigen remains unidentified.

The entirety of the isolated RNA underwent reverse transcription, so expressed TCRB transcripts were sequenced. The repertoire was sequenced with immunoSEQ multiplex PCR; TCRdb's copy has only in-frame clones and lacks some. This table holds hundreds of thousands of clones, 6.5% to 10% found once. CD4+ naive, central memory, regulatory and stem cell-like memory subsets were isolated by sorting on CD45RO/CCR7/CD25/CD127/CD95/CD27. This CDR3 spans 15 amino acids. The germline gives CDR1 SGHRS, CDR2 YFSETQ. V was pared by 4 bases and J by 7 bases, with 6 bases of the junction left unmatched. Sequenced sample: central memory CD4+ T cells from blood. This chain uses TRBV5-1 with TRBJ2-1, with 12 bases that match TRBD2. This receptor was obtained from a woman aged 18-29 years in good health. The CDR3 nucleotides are TGCGCCAGCAGCCTAGGACTAGCGGGATCAAATGAGCAGTTCTTC. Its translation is CASSLGLAGSNEQFF.